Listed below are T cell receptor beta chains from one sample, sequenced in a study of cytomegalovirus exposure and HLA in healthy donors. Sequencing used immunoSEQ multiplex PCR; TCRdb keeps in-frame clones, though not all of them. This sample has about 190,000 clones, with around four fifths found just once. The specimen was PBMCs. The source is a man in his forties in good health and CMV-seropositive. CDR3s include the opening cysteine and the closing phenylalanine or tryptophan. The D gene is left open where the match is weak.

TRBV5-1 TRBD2 CASSFLAGGVNEQFF
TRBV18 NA CASSPIEDSLVYGYTF
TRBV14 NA CASSQPTAENTEAFF
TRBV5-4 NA CASSLDAPAQETQYF
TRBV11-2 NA CASRDPTGSSGANVLTF
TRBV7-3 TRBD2 CASSLGLAGTSEQYF
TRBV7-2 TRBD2 CASSKTSGGLYEQYF
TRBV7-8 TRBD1 CASSLRGTGITEAFF
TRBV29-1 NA CSATGAMANEKLFF
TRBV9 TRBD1 CASSDALDRGVGNTIYF
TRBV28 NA CASSQRDIQYF
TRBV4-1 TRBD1 CASSQDLRDRANTGELFF
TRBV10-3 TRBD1 CAISATGSGYTF
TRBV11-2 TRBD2 CASSLSGDHLEQFF
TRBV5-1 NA CASSLDGVQRNSPLHF
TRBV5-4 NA CASSIPTSTDTQYF
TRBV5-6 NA CASSLLVSPLHF
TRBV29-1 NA CSVEGTTQYEQYF
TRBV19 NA CASSTSSPTLYGYTF
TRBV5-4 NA CASSLKLVGEQYF
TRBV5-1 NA CASSLGGEWELFF
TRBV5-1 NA CASSLGGVTLQETQYF
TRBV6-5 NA CASSSYTGELFF
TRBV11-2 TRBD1 CASSLVSLRGQGTEAFF
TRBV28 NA CASSSPTDVQETQYF
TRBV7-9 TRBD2 CASSLGLASDWETQYF
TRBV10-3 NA CAISPGDEQYF
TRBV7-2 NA CASSSTEEGRLSSYEQYF
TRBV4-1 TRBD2 CASSQGGGIYEQYF